Detailed here is one T cell receptor beta chain. The sample originates from a study of blood T cell repertoires in COVID-19. TCRdb's copy holds only in-frame clones and misses some; the assay was immunoSEQ multiplex PCR. This sample has nearly 350,000 clones, with over 75% found just once. The source is a young woman who had recovered from COVID-19. The sequencing sample was made of PBMCs or T cells enriched from blood (not recorded which).

The CDR3 DNA sequence: TGTGCCAGCTCATCAACTAGCGGGGCTTACAATGAGCAGTTCTTC. Its translation is CASSSTSGAYNEQFF. The V and J genes are TRBV18 and TRBJ2-1, with 10 positions matching TRBD2. Germline assignment: CDR1 KGHSH and CDR2 LQKENI. V gave up 5 bases and J gave up 4 bases; unmatched junction bases: 5. This CDR3 is built from 15 residues.